This entry is about one T cell receptor (beta chain). What it binds is unknown. TCR beta CDR3 amplification used RNA transcripts. RT-PCR was first run with HTBI primers, then multiplex PCR in a second round. One entry per CDR3 protein, called by TCRdb with MiXCR from the multiplex PCR reads. The table has around 670,000 distinct CDR3 sequences, approximately 40% seen once. Trimming removed 0 bases from V and 1 base from J, with 7 bases in between. CDR1 and CDR2 (germline): MNHNY, SVGAGI (reference sequence). The CDR3 totals 14 residues. This sample was taken from a study of Graves' ophthalmopathy and Graves' hyperthyroidism. General study findings and limits: A 13-signature model separated ophthalmopathy from stable hyperthyroidism, just under 90% sensitivity, roughly 81% specificity. Most thyroid-expanded clonotypes exceeding 0.001 frequency were also found in blood.

The chain recombines TRBV6-6 with TRBJ2-7; the D is unclear. The clonotype originates from an adult man with Graves' ophthalmopathy. Material: peripheral blood. CDR3 in DNA: TGTGCCAGCAGTTACTCGTTGGTATCCTACGAGCAGTACTTC. Its protein product is CASSYSLVSYEQYF.